The 2 T cell receptor beta chains presented below share a single source sample, sequenced in a study of regulatory T cells in long-lasting Graves disease. The time point here: persistent/refractory GD, antithyroid drugs over 5 years with positive TRAb. TCR sequences were obtained from RNA taken from PBMCs. TCR beta libraries were built with iRepertoire HTBI primers and Arm-PCR of CDR3 regions. TCRdb reanalysed the multiplex PCR reads using MiXCR and keeps one entry per CDR3 protein. Among around 450,000 distinct CDR3 sequences listed, about 22% were seen once. The input for sequencing was peripheral blood mononuclear cells (PBMCs), taken when the disease was refractory, from a patient treated with antithyroid drugs. The source of these receptors is a female donor with Graves disease.

There are a few counts of this clonotype. The chain couples TRBV29-1 to TRBJ1-5, with a tentative D call TRBD1 (6 bases). This CDR3 comprises 14 residues. Trimming stripped 3 bases from V and 2 bases from J, with 11 bases between. Germline V gives CDR1 SQVTM, CDR2 ANQGSEA. CDR3 coding DNA: TGCAGCGTTGAGGAGGGGGATGGCAATCAGCCCCAGCATTTT. Its protein is CSVEEGDGNQPQHF.

The J gene is TRBJ2-1, the V gene TRBV6-1; 9 bases line up with TRBD1. The CDR3 consists of 19 residues. Germline CDR1 MNHNS, CDR2 SASEGT. J was trimmed by 1 base and V by 5 bases; bases with no gene match: 15. The CDR3 bases are TGTGCCAGCAGTCGGGGGTGGACAGGGGATCGACTTTCCTACAATGAGCAGTTCTTC. Translation: CASSRGWTGDRLSYNEQFF.